What follows is one TCR beta chain and its context. Germline lookup yields CDR1 SGHRS and CDR2 YFSETQ. The CDR3 has 16 amino acids. After removal of 0 bases from V and 8 bases from J, the junction contained 10 bases not matched to a gene. The sample originates from a study of blood T cell repertoires in COVID-19. Per the original methods: Estimated nucleated cell counts came from reference gene primer amplification. Clones were read by immunoSEQ multiplex PCR, and TCRdb kept only the in-frame ones, dropping some. V, J and clone size are those of that table, while D and trimming were read from the DNA. The data show about 140,000 clones, around 80% seen once.

The receptor's source is a woman older than 75 in a cohort sampled during active or convalescent COVID-19. Sequenced material: peripheral blood. V is TRBV5-1 and J is TRBJ1-4; 7 positions match TRBD1. CDR3 region: CASSLERNRGGEKLFF. In nucleotides, the CDR3 is TGCGCCAGCAGCTTGGAACGGAACAGGGGAGGAGAAAAACTGTTTTTT.